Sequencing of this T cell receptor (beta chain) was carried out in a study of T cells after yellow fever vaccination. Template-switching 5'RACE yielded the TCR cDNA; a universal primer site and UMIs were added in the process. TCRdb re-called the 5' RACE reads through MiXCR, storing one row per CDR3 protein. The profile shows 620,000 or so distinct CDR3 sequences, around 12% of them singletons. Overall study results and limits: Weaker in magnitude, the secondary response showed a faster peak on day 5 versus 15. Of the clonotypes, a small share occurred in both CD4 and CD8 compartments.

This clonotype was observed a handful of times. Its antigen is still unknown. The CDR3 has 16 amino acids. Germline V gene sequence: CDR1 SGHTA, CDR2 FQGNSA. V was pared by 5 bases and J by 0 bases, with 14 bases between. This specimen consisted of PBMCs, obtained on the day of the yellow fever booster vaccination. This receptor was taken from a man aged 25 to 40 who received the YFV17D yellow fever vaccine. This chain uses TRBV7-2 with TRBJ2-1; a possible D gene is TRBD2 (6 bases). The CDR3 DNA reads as TGTGCCAGCAGCGGGAGAACCGGGAGCTCCTACAATGAGCAGTTCTTC. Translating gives CASSGRTGSSYNEQFF.